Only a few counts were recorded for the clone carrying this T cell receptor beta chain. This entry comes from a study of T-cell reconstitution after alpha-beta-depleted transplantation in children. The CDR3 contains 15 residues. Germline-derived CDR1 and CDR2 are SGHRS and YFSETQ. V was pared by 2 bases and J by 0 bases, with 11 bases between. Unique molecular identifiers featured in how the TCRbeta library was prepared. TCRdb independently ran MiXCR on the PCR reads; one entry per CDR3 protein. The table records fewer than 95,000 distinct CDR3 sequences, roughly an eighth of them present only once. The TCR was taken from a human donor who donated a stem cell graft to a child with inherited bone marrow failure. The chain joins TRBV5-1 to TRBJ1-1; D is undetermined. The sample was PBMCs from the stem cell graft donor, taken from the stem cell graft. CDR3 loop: CASSFLRHLNTEAFF. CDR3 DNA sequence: TGCGCCAGCAGCTTCCTACGGCACCTGAACACTGAAGCTTTCTTT.